This T cell receptor beta chain originates from a study of T cell responses to AZD1222 COVID-19 vaccine. TCRdb's copy holds only in-frame clones and misses some; the assay was immunoSEQ multiplex PCR. This sample has approximately 30,000 clones, with 85% to 90% found just once. Study results and limitations: Just a handful of AZD1222 recipients tested seropositive at baseline.

On this clone itself: The target antigen is unknown.

Germline V gives CDR1 MDHEN, CDR2 SYDVKM. V dropped 8 bases and J dropped 0; count of bases not matched to a gene: 8. The CDR3 length is 15 residues. The sample was peripheral blood, taken 28 days after the second AZD1222 dose. The chain recombines TRBV28 with TRBJ2-3; TRBD1 matches 7 bases. The TCR comes from an adult who received the AZD1222 COVID-19 vaccine. The CDR3: CASGDRHASTDTQYF. CDR3 bases: TGTGCCAGCGGGGACAGACACGCTAGCACAGATACGCAGTATTTT.